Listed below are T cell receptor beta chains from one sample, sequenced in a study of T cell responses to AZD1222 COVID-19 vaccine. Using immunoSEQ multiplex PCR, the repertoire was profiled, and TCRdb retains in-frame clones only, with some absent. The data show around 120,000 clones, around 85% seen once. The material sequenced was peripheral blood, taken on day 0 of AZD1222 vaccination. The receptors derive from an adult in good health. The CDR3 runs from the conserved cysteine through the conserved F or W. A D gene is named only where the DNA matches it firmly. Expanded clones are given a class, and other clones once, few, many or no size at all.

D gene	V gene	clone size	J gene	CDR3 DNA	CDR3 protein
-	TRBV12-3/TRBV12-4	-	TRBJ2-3	TGTGCCAGCAGTCTAGCAGATACGCAGTATTTT	CASSLADTQYF
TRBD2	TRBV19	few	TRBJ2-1	TGTGCCAGTAGTATTGGGCCGGGACTAGCGGGGTCCAATGAGCAGTTCTTC	CASSIGPGLAGSNEQFF
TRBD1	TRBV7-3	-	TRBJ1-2	TGTGCCAGCAGCTCCGGACAGGGACCAAACTATGGCTACACCTTC	CASSSGQGPNYGYTF
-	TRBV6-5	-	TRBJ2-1	TGTGCCAGCAGTTACAGCGGCTACTCCTACAATGAGCAGTTCTTC	CASSYSGYSYNEQFF
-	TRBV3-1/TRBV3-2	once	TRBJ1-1	TGTGCCAGCAGCCAAGGAGCAGGCCCGAACACTGAAGCTTTCTTT	CASSQGAGPNTEAFF
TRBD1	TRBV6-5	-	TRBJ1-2	TGTGCCAGCAGTTACTCGGACAGGGGGCAACTCACCTTC	CASSYSDRGQLTF
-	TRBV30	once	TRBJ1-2	TGTGCCTGGACATCCGGCCTATCGGGCTATGGCTACACCTTC	CAWTSGLSGYGYTF
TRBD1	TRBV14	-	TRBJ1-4	TGTGCCAGCAGCCAAGATTACGCGGACAGGGGTGAAAAACTGTTTTTT	CASSQDYADRGEKLFF
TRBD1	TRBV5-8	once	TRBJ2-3	TGTGCCAGCCCCTCGACCCCGGACAGGTCAAGGACAGATACGCAGTATTTT	CASPSTPDRSRTDTQYF
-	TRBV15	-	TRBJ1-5	TGTGCCACCAGCAAAGGCGGCAGTAGCAATCAGCCCCAGCATTTT	CATSKGGSSNQPQHF
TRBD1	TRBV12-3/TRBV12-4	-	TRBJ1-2	TGTGCCAGCAGTCTGAGAGACAGGGTGAGATTACTCTTC	CASSLRDRVRLLF
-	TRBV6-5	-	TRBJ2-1	TGTGCCAGCAGGGTAGGCTCCTACAATGAGCAGTTCTTC	CASRVGSYNEQFF
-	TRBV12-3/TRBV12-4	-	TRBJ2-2	TGTGCCAGCAGCCCAGGGTTCACCGGGGAGCTGTTTTTT	CASSPGFTGELFF
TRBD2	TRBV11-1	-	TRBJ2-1	TGTGCCAGCAGCCGAGCGGGGGACCTCTACAATGAGCAGTTCTTC	CASSRAGDLYNEQFF
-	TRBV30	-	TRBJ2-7	TGTGCCTGGAGTAACACAGGGATCTCCTACGAGCAGTACTTC	CAWSNTGISYEQYF
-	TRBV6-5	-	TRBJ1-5	TGTGCCAGCAGTTACTTGGCTGGGTATCAGCCCCAGCATTTT	CASSYLAGYQPQHF
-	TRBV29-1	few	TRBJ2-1	TGCAGCGCCCGACCCTACATGGCAAGAAACAATGAGCAGTTCTTC	CSARPYMARNNEQFF
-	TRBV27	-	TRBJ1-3	TGTGCCAGCAGTAACGATCTCGGAAACACCATATATTTT	CASSNDLGNTIYF
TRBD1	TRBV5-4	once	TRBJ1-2	TGTGCCAGCAGCCGTCCCGGGACAGGGAGCCATGGCTACACCTTC	CASSRPGTGSHGYTF
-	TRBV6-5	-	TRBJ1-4	TGTGCCAGCAGTTACCAAGGACATATGTTTGAAAAACTGTTTTTT	CASSYQGHMFEKLFF
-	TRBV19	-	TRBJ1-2	TGTGCCAGTAGTCAGAATCCTAACTATGGCTACACCTTC	CASSQNPNYGYTF
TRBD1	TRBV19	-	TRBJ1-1	TGTGCCAGTAGTATAGATTTACAGGGGAAAGCTTTCTTT	CASSIDLQGKAFF
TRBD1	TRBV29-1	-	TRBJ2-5	TGCAGCGGGGCCGGGGACAGGGGAGAGACCCAGTACTTC	CSGAGDRGETQYF
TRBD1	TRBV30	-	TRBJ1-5	TGTGCCTGGAGCCATGACAGGGGAGGGAATCAGCCCCAGCATTTT	CAWSHDRGGNQPQHF